A selection of T cell receptor beta chains follows, all from one sample in a study of blood T cell repertoires in COVID-19. Generated by immunoSEQ multiplex PCR, the TCRdb table keeps only in-frame clones and is missing some. Found here are around 250,000 clones, about nine tenths of them singletons; the top ten hold roughly a sixth. The sequencing input was PBMCs or T cells enriched from blood (not recorded which). All receptors derive from a man aged 18 to 30 who had recovered from COVID-19. CDR3s include the opening cysteine and the closing phenylalanine or tryptophan. D genes are given only for firm matches. Some rows mark clone size as missing; the rest say once, few, many or name a class of expanded clone.

>TRBD1|-|TRBJ2-7|TRBV12-5
CASGTGQESEQYF
TGTGCTAGTGGCACGGGACAGGAATCGGAGCAGTACTTC
>-|few|TRBJ1-6|TRBV30
CAWSVLGGPLHF
TGTGCCTGGAGTGTACTGGGAGGACCCCTCCACTTT
>-|-|TRBJ2-2|TRBV11-3
CASSEQDLTGELFF
TGTGCCAGCAGCGAACAAGACTTGACCGGGGAGCTGTTTTTT
>-|-|TRBJ1-1|TRBV3-1/TRBV3-2
CASSQAHSSNTEAFF
TGTGCCAGCAGCCAAGCCCACTCGTCGAACACTGAAGCTTTCTTT
>TRBD1|once|TRBJ2-7|TRBV30
CAWKGQGYEQYF
TGTGCCTGGAAAGGACAGGGGTACGAGCAGTACTTC
>TRBD2|-|TRBJ2-1|TRBV9
CASSVAPMGLAGEGEQFF
TGTGCCAGCAGCGTAGCCCCCATGGGACTAGCGGGAGAGGGTGAGCAGTTCTTC
>-|-|TRBJ2-3|TRBV27
CASSASTDTQYF
TGTGCCAGCAGTGCGAGCACAGATACGCAGTATTTT
>-|-|TRBJ1-4|TRBV4-2
CASSQGYGATNEKLFF
TGTGCCAGCAGCCAAGGATACGGTGCAACTAATGAAAAACTGTTTTTT
>TRBD1|-|TRBJ1-2|TRBV7-3
CASSLRPGGNYGYTF
TGTGCCAGCAGCTTACGCCCAGGGGGCAACTATGGCTACACCTTC
>-|-|TRBJ1-1|TRBV11-3
CASSLGSGTGYEAFF
TGTGCCAGCAGCTTAGGATCTGGGACTGGATATGAAGCTTTCTTT
>TRBD1|-|TRBJ1-1|TRBV12-5
CASQGVLNTEAFF
TGTGCTAGTCAGGGGGTACTGAACACTGAAGCTTTCTTT
>-|-|TRBJ2-7|TRBV2
CASTRDSYEQYF
TGTGCCAGCACCCGGGACTCCTACGAGCAGTACTTC
>TRBD2|-|TRBJ2-5|TRBV3-1/TRBV3-2
CASSHVRRTSGQETQYF
TGTGCCAGCAGCCATGTTAGGAGGACTAGCGGACAAGAGACCCAGTACTTC
>TRBD1|-|TRBJ1-2|TRBV19
CASTVDRGRNGYTF
TGTGCCAGTACCGTGGACAGGGGGCGGAATGGCTACACCTTC
>-|-|TRBJ2-2|TRBV11-1
CASSLVGGNTGELFF
TGTGCCAGCAGCTTAGTTGGCGGGAACACCGGGGAGCTGTTTTTT
>TRBD2|-|TRBJ2-1|TRBV7-3
CASSPSGTSGLNEQFF
TGTGCCAGCAGCCCGTCCGGGACTAGCGGTTTGAATGAGCAGTTCTTC
>-|-|TRBJ1-5|TRBV5-4
CASSNNPGGQPQHF
TGTGCCAGCAGCAATAACCCGGGGGGGCAGCCCCAGCATTTT
>-|few|TRBJ2-3|TRBV5-5
CASTGEGQVTDTQYF
TGTGCCAGCACCGGAGAGGGTCAGGTCACAGATACGCAGTATTTT
>-|-|TRBJ2-2|TRBV20-1
CSARWSGELFF
TGCAGTGCTAGGTGGAGCGGGGAGCTGTTTTTT
>-|once|TRBJ1-6|TRBV5-6
CASSFAARVDNSPLHF
TGTGCCAGCAGCTTCGCAGCGAGGGTCGATAATTCACCCCTCCACTTT
>-|once|TRBJ2-3|TRBV3-1/TRBV3-2
CASSQGLSTNTQYF
TGTGCCAGCAGCCAAGGGTTGTCTACTAATACGCAGTATTTT
>-|-|TRBJ1-2|TRBV5-1
CASSLSQGNYGYTF
TGCGCCAGCAGCTTGAGTCAGGGGAACTATGGCTACACCTTC